Listed below are T cell receptor beta chains from one sample, sequenced in a study of CD8 T cells in Susac syndrome. Each CDR3 protein gets one entry after TCRdb re-called the immunoSEQ multiplex PCR reads with MiXCR. The table shows tens of thousands of distinct CDR3 sequences, with under 95% occurring only once. The sample comprised CD8+ T cells from PBMCs. The receptors originated from a human donor with Susac syndrome. CDR3s include the opening cysteine and the closing phenylalanine or tryptophan. Each record gives: D gene, J gene, V gene, clone size, CDR3 protein, CDR3 DNA. A D gene is named only where the DNA matches it firmly. Clone size is stated in some rows and not others, as once, few, many or a class when expanded.

>.|TRBJ1-3|TRBV19|.
CASMSSGNTIYF
TGTGCCAGTATGAGCTCTGGAAACACCATATATTTT
>TRBD1|TRBJ1-6|TRBV6-7|.
CASSYSNRGSFPLHF
TGTGCCAGCAGTTACTCGAACAGGGGGTCCTTCCCCCTCCACTTT
>TRBD2|TRBJ2-1|TRBV11-1|.
CASSPPPGLAGGSRSDEQFF
TGTGCCAGCAGCCCCCCCCCGGGACTAGCGGGAGGGTCTCGGTCGGATGAGCAGTTCTTC
>.|TRBJ2-1|TRBV9|.
CASSVVPADEQFF
TGTGCCAGCAGCGTAGTTCCAGCTGATGAGCAGTTCTTC
>TRBD1|TRBJ2-2|TRBV5-6|.
CASSLDRGREIRELFF
TGTGCCAGCAGCTTGGACAGGGGCCGCGAGATTAGGGAGCTGTTTTTT
>.|TRBJ2-3|TRBV20-1|.
CSARGLGSTDTQYF
TGCAGTGCTAGGGGCTTGGGCAGCACAGATACGCAGTATTTT
>TRBD1|TRBJ1-2|TRBV9|.
CASSGTPGTGVGGYTF
TGTGCCAGCAGCGGAACACCCGGGACAGGGGTTGGTGGCTACACCTTC
>.|TRBJ1-1|TRBV10-3|.
CAISDPEKTEAFF
TGTGCCATCAGTGATCCCGAGAAGACCGAAGCTTTCTTT
>TRBD2|TRBJ2-5|TRBV2|.
CASSGTSLLQETQYF
TGTGCCAGCAGTGGGACTAGCCTACTCCAAGAGACCCAGTACTTC
>.|TRBJ2-3|TRBV9|.
CASSTSGITDTQYF
TGTGCCAGCAGCACATCCGGGATCACAGATACGCAGTATTTT
>TRBD1|TRBJ2-7|TRBV14|.
CASSLTWDRGLDEQYF
TGTGCCAGCAGCCTTACATGGGACAGGGGCTTGGACGAGCAGTACTTC
>.|TRBJ2-4|TRBV2|.
CASSEYEGAKNIQYF
TGTGCCAGCAGTGAATATGAGGGGGCCAAAAACATTCAGTACTTC
>.|TRBJ2-5|TRBV11-3|.
CASSLAWAEQETQYF
TGTGCCAGCAGCTTAGCTTGGGCCGAACAAGAGACCCAGTACTTC
>TRBD2|TRBJ2-3|TRBV30|.
CAWTGTSGGAGTQYF
TGTGCCTGGACCGGGACTAGCGGGGGGGCTGGTACGCAGTATTTT
>TRBD2|TRBJ2-1|TRBV27|.
CASSLSAAGPNNEQFF
TGTGCCAGCAGTTTATCAGCAGCGGGACCTAACAATGAGCAGTTCTTC
>.|TRBJ2-7|TRBV2|.
CASSGSPRRAGTYEQYF
TGTGCCAGCAGTGGATCCCCGAGGAGGGCAGGAACCTACGAGCAGTACTTC
>TRBD1|TRBJ2-5|TRBV30|once
CAWSGDRVRGETQYF
TGTGCCTGGAGTGGGGACAGGGTTCGAGGAGAGACCCAGTACTTC
>TRBD2|TRBJ2-1|TRBV20-1|.
CSARDPSGSYEQFF
TGCAGTGCTAGAGATCCTAGCGGGAGCTATGAGCAGTTCTTC
>.|TRBJ1-2|TRBV28|.
CASSFAGYGYTF
TGTGCCAGCAGTTTTGCAGGCTATGGCTACACCTTC
>.|TRBJ1-1|TRBV18|.
CASSAAAMNTEAFF
TGTGCCAGCTCTGCTGCGGCCATGAACACTGAAGCTTTCTTT
>.|TRBJ2-1|TRBV21-1|few
CASSKASGKQNEQFF
TGTGCCAGCAGCAAAGCTAGCGGGAAACAGAATGAGCAGTTCTTC
>.|TRBJ1-1|TRBV27|.
CASSLGTMNTEAFF
TGTGCCAGCAGTTTGGGTACGATGAACACTGAAGCTTTCTTT
>.|TRBJ1-3|TRBV5-4|.
CASSLGENGGNTIYF
TGTGCCAGCAGCTTGGGAGAGAACGGTGGAAACACCATATATTTT
>TRBD2|TRBJ2-1|TRBV20-1|.
CSAQRTSGGNEQFF
TGCAGTGCTCAAAGGACTAGCGGGGGCAATGAGCAGTTCTTC
>TRBD2|TRBJ2-6|TRBV5-4|.
CASTGGTAASNVLTF
TGTGCCAGCACCGGGGGGACGGCGGCCTCCAACGTCCTGACTTTC
>TRBD2|TRBJ2-1|TRBV12-5|.
CASGPGTSGGAWFHNEQFF
TGTGCTAGTGGTCCCGGGACTAGCGGGGGGGCGTGGTTCCACAATGAGCAGTTCTTC
>.|TRBJ1-2|TRBV2|.
CASRLEGFYGYTF
TGTGCCAGCAGACTAGAAGGGTTCTATGGCTACACCTTC
>.|TRBJ2-1|TRBV30|.
CAWSARAVLGEQFF
TGTGCCTGGAGCGCCAGAGCGGTCCTAGGAGAGCAGTTCTTC
>TRBD2|TRBJ2-1|TRBV19|.
CASSILAGVDEQFF
TGTGCCAGTAGTATCCTAGCGGGGGTGGACGAGCAGTTCTTC
>.|TRBJ1-2|TRBV12-3/TRBV12-4|.
CASSFGTNYGYTF
TGTGCCAGCAGTTTTGGCACTAACTATGGCTACACCTTC
>.|TRBJ2-1|TRBV7-6|.
CASSSPRGFNEQFF
TGTGCCAGCAGCTCCCCTCGGGGTTTCAATGAGCAGTTCTTC
>TRBD2|TRBJ2-3|TRBV7-9|.
CASSLASGGGDTQYF
TGTGCCAGCAGCTTAGCCAGCGGGGGGGGAGATACGCAGTATTTT
>.|TRBJ2-5|TRBV20-1|.
CSARAHEKETQYF
TGCAGTGCTAGAGCCCACGAAAAAGAGACCCAGTACTTC
>TRBD1|TRBJ2-3|TRBV7-9|.
CASSLGTGRSTDTQYF
TGTGCCAGCAGCTTGGGGACAGGGCGATCCACAGATACGCAGTATTTT
>.|TRBJ1-4|TRBV7-9|.
CASSSGRAANEKLFF
TGTGCCAGCAGCTCGGGAAGGGCAGCTAATGAAAAACTGTTTTTT
>TRBD1|TRBJ2-7|TRBV27|.
CASSLYRGAYEQYF
TGTGCCAGCAGTCTGTACAGGGGCGCCTACGAGCAGTACTTC
>.|TRBJ1-5|TRBV6-5|once
CASSYSAWGRSNQPQHF
TGTGCCAGCAGTTACTCGGCTTGGGGAAGGAGCAATCAGCCCCAGCATTTT
>.|TRBJ1-1|TRBV30|.
CAWSVAGYAEAFF
TGTGCCTGGAGTGTAGCAGGGTATGCTGAAGCTTTCTTT
>.|TRBJ2-7|TRBV21-1|.
CASSKGVVGDSHSSSYEQYF
TGTGCCAGCAGCAAAGGGGTCGTAGGGGACAGTCATTCTTCTTCCTACGAGCAGTACTTC
>.|TRBJ1-1|TRBV27|.
CASSKGTTTEAFF
TGTGCCAGCAGCAAGGGTACGACGACTGAAGCTTTCTTT
>.|TRBJ1-4|TRBV19|.
CASSNGLNEKLFF
TGTGCCAGTAGTAACGGACTTAATGAAAAACTGTTTTTT
>TRBD2|TRBJ2-3|TRBV6-5|.
CASSYPLAPGLAGDTQYF
TGTGCCAGCAGTTACCCACTCGCACCGGGACTAGCGGGAGATACGCAGTATTTT
>TRBD1|TRBJ2-7|TRBV2|.
CASTEGTGSHEQYF
TGTGCCAGCACAGAAGGGACAGGGTCACACGAGCAGTACTTC
>.|TRBJ1-4|TRBV7-9|.
CASSLGVGRADEKLFF
TGTGCCAGCAGCTTAGGTGTCGGCAGGGCGGACGAAAAACTGTTTTTT